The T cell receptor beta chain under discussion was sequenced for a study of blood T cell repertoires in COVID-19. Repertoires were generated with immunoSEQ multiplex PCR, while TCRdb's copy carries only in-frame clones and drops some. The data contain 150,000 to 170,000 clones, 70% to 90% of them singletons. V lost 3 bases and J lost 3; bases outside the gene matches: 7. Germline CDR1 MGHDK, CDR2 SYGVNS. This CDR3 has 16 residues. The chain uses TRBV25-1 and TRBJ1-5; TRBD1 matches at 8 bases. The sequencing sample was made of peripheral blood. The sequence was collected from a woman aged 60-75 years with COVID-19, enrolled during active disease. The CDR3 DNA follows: TGTGCCAGCAGTGACCGGACAGGGAACGACAATCAGCCCCAGCATTTT. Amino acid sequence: CASSDRTGNDNQPQHF.